A single sample gave rise to the 25 T cell receptor beta chains below, sequenced in a study of T cell changes during pregnancy in multiple sclerosis. Profiled with immunoSEQ multiplex PCR; TCRdb holds only in-frame clones, not every one. The table lists 55,000 to 70,000 clones, 90% to 95% of them singletons. This specimen consisted of CD4+ T cells from peripheral blood mononuclear cells, obtained before pregnancy. These receptors all come from a female donor with multiple sclerosis, enrolled in a pregnancy study.

The V call is TRBV9, the J call TRBJ2-1; TRBD2 aligns across 11 bases. This CDR3 has 17 amino acids. Losses at the gene ends were 4 bases for V and 7 bases for J; bases not matched to a gene: 13. Germline values: CDR1 SGDLS, CDR2 YYNGEE. The CDR3 region has the DNA TGTGCCAGCAGCCCCTGGCGGCTAGCGGGAGGTAGGAATGAGCAGTTCTTC. Its protein is CASSPWRLAGGRNEQFF.

The V and J genes are TRBV18 and TRBJ2-7, with D maybe TRBD2 (5 bases). Looked up from germline, CDR1 is KGHSH and CDR2 is LQKENI. The length of the CDR3 is 12 residues. Trimming left V 3 bases short and J 5 bases short, with 8 bases between. The CDR3 region has the DNA TGTGCCAGCTCACCCACGAGGGACGAGCAGTACTTC. It specifies CASSPTRDEQYF. Full variable domain (remainder filled in from reference TRBV18 and TRBJ2-7): NAGVMQNPRHLVRRRGQEARLRCSPMKGHSHVYWYRQLPEEGLKFMVYLQKENIIDESGMPKERFSAEFPKEGPSILRIQQVVRGDSAAYFCASSPTRDEQYFGPGTRLTVT.

This chain connects TRBV6-6 to TRBJ2-1; 7 bases are a match to TRBD1. Germline trimming cut 4 bases from V and 5 bases from J; bases unmatched to any gene: 5. From germline, CDR1 is MNHNY and CDR2 SVGAGI (reference sequence). There are 14 residues in the CDR3. The CDR3 region is CASSSPGQHNEQFF. The CDR3 nucleotides read TGTGCCAGCAGTTCTCCGGGACAGCACAATGAGCAGTTCTTC.

V gene TRBV5-1 combines with J gene TRBJ2-1, with TRBD2 matching over 12 bases. Trimming cost V 6 bases and J 8 bases; bases outside gene matches: 15. Germline V gene lookup returns CDR1 SGHRS and CDR2 YFSETQ. The CDR3 totals 17 residues. In nucleotides, the CDR3 is TGCGCCAGCAATCCCGGACTAGCGGGATTTATTAACTATGAGCAGTTCTTC. This translates into CASNPGLAGFINYEQFF. The entire variable domain, with the rest obtained from reference TRBV5-1 and TRBJ2-1, is as follows: KAGVTQTPRYLIKTRGQQVTLSCSPISGHRSVSWYQQTPGQGLQFLFEYFSETQRNKGNFPGRFSGRQFSNSRSEMNVSTLELGDSALYLCASNPGLAGFINYEQFFGPGTRLTVL.

CDR3 sequence: CASSLGAGGNEKLFF. Here the CDR3 DNA reads TGTGCCAGCAGCTTAGGAGCAGGGGGTAATGAAAAACTGTTTTTT. The genes are TRBV7-9 and TRBJ1-4; 7 bases line up with TRBD1. This CDR3 spans 15 amino acids. Germline CDR1 is SEHNR and CDR2 is FQNEAQ (reference sequence). V lost 1 base and J lost 4; bases outside the gene matches: 3.

J is TRBJ2-7 and V is TRBV6-6; TRBD1 aligns across 7 bases. Per the germline V gene, CDR1 is MNHNY and CDR2 is SVGAGI (reference sequence). V was pared by 6 bases and J by 4 bases, with 15 bases of the junction left unmatched. There are 16 residues in the CDR3. CDR3 sequence (DNA): TGTGCCAGCAGACATAGAGAGACAGGGTATGAATACGAGCAGTACTTC. As protein: CASRHRETGYEYEQYF.

The chain carries TRBV29-1 and TRBJ2-7; D is perhaps TRBD1 (6 bases). V lost 4 bases, J lost 7 bases, and 17 bases lay in between. The CDR3 has 13 residues. Germline V gene sequence: CDR1 SQVTM, CDR2 ANQGSEA. The CDR3 is CSVVVGTQGEQYF. The CDR3 DNA follows: TGCAGCGTTGTTGTTGGGACGCAGGGGGAGCAGTACTTC.

V is TRBV4-2 and J is TRBJ2-5; TRBD2 aligns across 11 bases. This CDR3 contains 24 residues. J was trimmed by 3 bases and V by 1 base; bases with no gene match: 28. The germline gives CDR1 LGHNA, CDR2 YNFKEQ. The CDR3 DNA reads TGTGCCAGCAGCCAAGGCGGGTTGGGCAGGGGGCGTACTAGCGGGAGAAGGAATGAAGAGACCCAGTACTTC. Its translation is CASSQGGLGRGRTSGRRNEETQYF.

This chain connects TRBV5-1 to TRBJ1-2; TRBD1 aligns across 7 bases. Losses at the gene ends were 4 bases for V and 4 bases for J; bases not matched to a gene: 7. The CDR3 loop spans 14 amino acids. From germline, CDR1 is SGHRS and CDR2 YFSETQ. CDR3 nucleotide sequence: TGCGCCAGCAGCAACGGACAGGTTCCCTATGGCTACACCTTC. Translation: CASSNGQVPYGYTF.

The gene calls are TRBV5-5 and TRBJ2-7; 7 bases are a match to TRBD2. V lost 5 bases, J lost 0 bases, and 8 bases stayed unmatched. The CDR3 loop spans 15 amino acids. Per germline, CDR1 SGHKS and CDR2 YYEKEE (reference sequence). DNA of the CDR3: TGTGCCAGCAGTTCACTAGCGATCGGCTCCTACGAGCAGTACTTC. Translating gives CASSSLAIGSYEQYF. The variable domain in full, completed from reference TRBV5-5 and TRBJ2-7, reads DAGVTQSPTHLIKTRGQQVTLRCSPISGHKSVSWYQQVLGQGPQFIFQYYEKEERGRGNFPDRFSARQFPNYSSELNVNALLLGDSALYLCASSSLAIGSYEQYFGPGTRLTVT.

The chain's CDR3 is CASSYSNSQYF. CDR3 in DNA: TGTGCCAGCAGTTACTCGAACTCGCAGTACTTC. The chain links TRBV6-6 to TRBJ2-7; D not resolved. Looked up from germline, CDR1 is MNHNY and CDR2 is SVGAGI (reference sequence). Trimming took 0 bases from V and 9 from J, leaving 6 bases between them. This CDR3 comprises 11 residues.

The V gene is TRBV7-3, the J gene TRBJ1-1; D possibly corresponds to TRBD1 (5 bases). The V gene's germline CDR1 is SGHTA and CDR2 FQGTGA. Trimming removed 2 bases from V and 8 bases from J, with 15 bases in between. There are 14 residues in the CDR3. The CDR3 coding sequence is TGTGCCAGCAGCTTAGGACACCCGCCTCAGGAAGCTTTCTTT. It translates to CASSLGHPPQEAFF.

The rearrangement links TRBV9 to TRBJ2-1, with 7 bases identical to TRBD1. CDR3 length equals 14 residues. Looked up from germline, CDR1 is SGDLS and CDR2 is YYNGEE. The V and J ends lost 0 bases and 8 bases, in that order; junction bases with no gene match: 5. This CDR3 reads CASSVGPQGDEQFF. CDR3 sequence (DNA): TGTGCCAGCAGCGTAGGACCCCAGGGGGATGAGCAGTTCTTC.

V is TRBV27 and J is TRBJ2-7, with TRBD1 matching 11 bases. From germline, CDR1 is MNHEY and CDR2 SMNVEV (reference sequence). V shed 5 bases, J shed 5 bases, and the junction held 8 bases outside the gene matches. The CDR3 loop spans 15 amino acids. In DNA, the CDR3 is TGTGCCAGCAGTCCCCGGGACAGGGGGTCGGACGAGCAGTACTTC. Translating gives CASSPRDRGSDEQYF.

This chain uses TRBV2 with TRBJ2-4; 12 bases align to TRBD2. The germline CDR1 and CDR2 sequences are SNHLY and FYNNEI. J lost 9 bases, V lost 2 bases, and 8 bases had no gene match. This CDR3 is 16 amino acids long. CDR3 sequence reads: CASSELVGLAGPIQYF. DNA for the CDR3: TGTGCCAGCAGTGAACTGGTAGGACTAGCGGGGCCCATTCAGTACTTC. The full variable domain, rest sourced from reference TRBV2 and TRBJ2-4, is EPEVTQTPSHQVTQMGQEVILRCVPISNHLYFYWYRQILGQKVEFLVSFYNNEISEKSEIFDDQFSVERPDGSNFTLKIRSTKLEDSAMYFCASSELVGLAGPIQYFGAGTRLSVL.

The J gene is TRBJ1-1, the V gene TRBV19, with 10 positions matching TRBD1. This CDR3 spans 13 amino acids. The junction had 6 bases not matched to a gene; V was cut back by 8 bases and J by 6 bases. CDR1 and CDR2 (germline): LNHDA, SQIVND (reference sequence). The CDR3 coding sequence is TGTGCCAGTTCCGGGACAGGGGCCTCTGAAGCTTTCTTT. Protein sequence: CASSGTGASEAFF.

The rearrangement links TRBV6-5 to TRBJ2-6; TRBD1 aligns across 8 bases. This CDR3 has 16 amino acids. V was clipped by 3 bases and J by 3 bases; unmatched bases: 4. The germline gives CDR1 MNHEY, CDR2 SVGAGI. DNA for the CDR3: TGTGCCAGCAGTTATTCCGGGACAGGTGGGGCCAACGTCCTGACTTTC. Encoded protein: CASSYSGTGGANVLTF.

The V and J genes are TRBV5-6 and TRBJ2-5; TRBD2 matches 14 bases. The CDR3 loop spans 16 amino acids. The V gene end was trimmed by 4 bases and the J gene end by 5 bases; junction bases not matched to a gene: 7. CDR1 is SGHDT and CDR2 is YYEEEE in the germline V gene. The CDR3 DNA sequence: TGTGCCAGCAGCCGGACTAGCGGGGGGAGTGGGGAGACCCAGTACTTC. Protein product: CASSRTSGGSGETQYF.

This clone occurred once. This chain connects TRBV6-5 to TRBJ2-2, with D perhaps TRBD2 (7 bases). Germline loops: CDR1 MNHEY, CDR2 SVGAGI. The CDR3 spans 14 residues. V was cut by 6 bases and J by 7 bases, with 15 bases left in between. CDR3 residues: CASRLGGADGELFF. The CDR3 bases are TGTGCCAGCAGACTGGGGGGGGCCGACGGGGAGCTGTTTTTT.

CDR3 DNA sequence: TGTGCCAGCAGCTTAGGACAGGGATACACAGATACGCAGTATTTT. As protein: CASSLGQGYTDTQYF. The rearrangement uses TRBV5-6 and TRBJ2-3, with 8 positions matching TRBD1. CDR3 length equals 15 residues. V lost 2 bases and J lost 2; bases outside the gene matches: 4. Germline V lookup: CDR1 SGHDT, CDR2 YYEEEE. Combining the CDR3 with reference TRBV5-6 and TRBJ2-3 gives the whole variable domain DAGVTQSPTHLIKTRGQQVTLRCSPKSGHDTVSWYQQALGQGPQFIFQYYEEEERQRGNFPDRFSGHQFPNYSSELNVNALLLGDSALYLCASSLGQGYTDTQYFGPGTRLTVL.

The chain links TRBV19 to TRBJ2-2, with 9 bases lining up with TRBD1. CDR1 and CDR2 from the germline V gene are LNHDA and SQIVND (reference sequence). V trimming: 3 bases; J trimming: 6 bases; junction bases outside the gene matches: 5. CDR3 length: 15 residues. CDR3 sequence reads: CASSISDRGSGELFF. Written as DNA, the CDR3 is TGTGCCAGTAGTATCTCCGACAGGGGGTCCGGGGAGCTGTTTTTT. Together with reference TRBV19 and TRBJ2-2, the CDR3 gives the full variable domain: DGGITQSPKYLFRKEGQNVTLSCEQNLNHDAMYWYRQDPGQGLRLIYYSQIVNDFQKGDIAEGYSVSREKKESFPLTVTSAQKNPTAFYLCASSISDRGSGELFFGEGSRLTVL.

J is TRBJ1-2 and V is TRBV11-2; D gene unclear. The germline gives CDR1 SGHAT, CDR2 FQNNGV. This CDR3 is built from 11 residues. V lost 5 bases and J 8 bases, leaving 9 bases between the germline ends. CDR3 region: CASSPAGGYTF. CDR3 coding DNA: TGTGCCAGCAGCCCGGCGGGGGGCTACACCTTC. Supplemented by reference TRBV11-2 and TRBJ1-2, the full variable domain reads EAGVAQSPRYKIIEKRQSVAFWCNPISGHATLYWYQQILGQGPKLLIQFQNNGVVDDSQLPKDRFSAERLKGVDSTLKIQPAKLEDSAVYLCASSPAGGYTFGSGTRLTVV.

V and J are TRBV4-2 and TRBJ1-4, with 7 bases matching TRBD1. This CDR3 has 17 residues. J gave up 5 bases and V 6 bases, and 15 bases lay outside the gene matches. CDR1 and CDR2 (germline): LGHNA, YNFKEQ. CDR3 DNA sequence: TGTGCCAGCAGTACCATCTCAAAGGGGGCCACGAATGAAAAACTGTTTTTT. Residues: CASSTISKGATNEKLFF.

The chain employs TRBV5-6 and TRBJ2-3; D possibly corresponds to TRBD2 (6 bases). Trimming shortened V by 4 bases and J by 0 bases, and 15 bases separated the two germline ends. Germline CDR1 SGHDT, CDR2 YYEEEE. The CDR3 contains 16 residues. The CDR3: CASSARGGSSTDTQYF. In DNA, the CDR3 is TGTGCCAGCAGCGCGCGGGGAGGATCTAGCACAGATACGCAGTATTTT.

The V and J genes are TRBV6-4 and TRBJ1-5, with D unclear. This CDR3 has 14 amino acids. V lost 5 bases, J lost 0 bases, and 8 bases lay in between. Germline V gene lookup returns CDR1 MRHNA and CDR2 SNTAGT. This chain's CDR3 is CASSKEYSNQPQHF. CDR3 nucleotides: TGTGCCAGCAGTAAGGAGTATAGCAATCAGCCCCAGCATTTT.